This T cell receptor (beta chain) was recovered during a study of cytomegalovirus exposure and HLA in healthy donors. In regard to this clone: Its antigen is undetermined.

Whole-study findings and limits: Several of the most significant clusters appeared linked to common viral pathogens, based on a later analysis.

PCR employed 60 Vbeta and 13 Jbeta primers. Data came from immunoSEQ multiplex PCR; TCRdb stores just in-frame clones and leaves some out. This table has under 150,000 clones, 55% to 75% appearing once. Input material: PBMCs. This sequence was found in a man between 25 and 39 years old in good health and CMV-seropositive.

Written as DNA, the CDR3 is TGCGCCAGCAGCCCTGGACTAGCCACCTACGAGCAGTACTTC. This codes for CASSPGLATYEQYF. The chain couples TRBV5-1 to TRBJ2-5; 8 bases match TRBD2. The DNA matches TRBJ2-7 better at its end, which makes the J call doubtful. The V gene's germline CDR1 is SGHRS and CDR2 YFSETQ. This CDR3 spans 14 amino acids.